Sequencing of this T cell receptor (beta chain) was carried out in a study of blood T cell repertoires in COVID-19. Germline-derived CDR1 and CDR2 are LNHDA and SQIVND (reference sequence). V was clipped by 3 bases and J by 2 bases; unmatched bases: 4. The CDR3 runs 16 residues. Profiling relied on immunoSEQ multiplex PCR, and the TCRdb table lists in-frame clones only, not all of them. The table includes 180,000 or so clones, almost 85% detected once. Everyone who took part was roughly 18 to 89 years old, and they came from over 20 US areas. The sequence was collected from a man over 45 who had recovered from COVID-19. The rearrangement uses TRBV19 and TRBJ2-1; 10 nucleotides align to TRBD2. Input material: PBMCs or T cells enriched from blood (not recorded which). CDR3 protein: CASSITSGATYNEQFF. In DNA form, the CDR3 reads TGTGCCAGTAGTATCACTAGCGGGGCTACCTACAATGAGCAGTTCTTC.